These 3 T cell receptor beta chains came from one sample sequenced in a study of blood T cell repertoires in COVID-19. Produced via immunoSEQ multiplex PCR; TCRdb's table is partial and in-frame only. This table holds more than 200,000 clones, approximately 88% found once. What was sequenced was peripheral blood. These receptors all stem from a woman aged 25 to 39 with COVID-19, enrolled during active disease.

The chain joins TRBV2 to TRBJ1-1; D is possibly TRBD1 (5 bases). Germline loops: CDR1 SNHLY, CDR2 FYNNEI. The CDR3 runs to 14 residues. The V gene lost 4 bases and the J gene lost 1 base, with 10 bases spanning the gap. CDR3 sequence: CASSAQGGNTEAFF. For the CDR3, the DNA is TGTGCCAGCAGTGCCCAGGGAGGGAACACTGAAGCTTTCTTT. The full variable domain, completed using reference TRBV2 and TRBJ1-1, is EPEVTQTPSHQVTQMGQEVILRCVPISNHLYFYWYRQILGQKVEFLVSFYNNEISEKSEIFDDQFSVERPDGSNFTLKIRSTKLEDSAMYFCASSAQGGNTEAFFGQGTRLTVV.

The chain has TRBV10-3 and TRBJ2-3; TRBD2 agrees at 10 bases. Germline loops: CDR1 ENHRY, CDR2 SYGVKD. Trimming removed 4 bases from V and 1 base from J; junction bases left unmatched: 5. CDR3 size: 16 residues. Here the CDR3 reads CAISAKRGGGTDTQYF. The CDR3 DNA follows: TGTGCCATCAGTGCGAAGCGGGGGGGCGGCACAGATACGCAGTATTTT.

For the CDR3, the DNA is TGTGCCAGCAGCTTAGCCGGTCAGGGGTGGGGCTACACCTTC. This codes for CASSLAGQGWGYTF. The chain couples TRBV7-9 to TRBJ1-2; the D gene is possibly TRBD1 (6 bases). Germline V CDR1 and CDR2: SEHNR, FQNEAQ (reference sequence). With 0 bases removed from V and 8 bases from J, the gap between germline ends came to 13 bases. This CDR3 has 14 residues.